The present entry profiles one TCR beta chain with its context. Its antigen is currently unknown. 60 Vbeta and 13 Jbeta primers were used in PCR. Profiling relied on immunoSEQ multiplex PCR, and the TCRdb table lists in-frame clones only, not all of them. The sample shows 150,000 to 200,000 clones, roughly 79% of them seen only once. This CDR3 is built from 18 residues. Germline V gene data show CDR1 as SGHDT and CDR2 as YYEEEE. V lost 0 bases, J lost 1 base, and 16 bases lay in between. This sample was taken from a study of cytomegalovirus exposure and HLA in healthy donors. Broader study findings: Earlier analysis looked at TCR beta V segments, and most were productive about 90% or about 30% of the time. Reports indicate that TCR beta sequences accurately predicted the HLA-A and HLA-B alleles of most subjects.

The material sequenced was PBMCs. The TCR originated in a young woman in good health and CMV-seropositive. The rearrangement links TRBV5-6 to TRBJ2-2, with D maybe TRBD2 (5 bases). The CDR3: CASSLERGVGVNTGELFF. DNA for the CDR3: TGTGCCAGCAGCTTGGAAAGAGGTGTCGGGGTGAACACCGGGGAGCTGTTTTTT.